The 8 T cell receptor beta chains presented below share a single source sample, sequenced in a study of blood T cell repertoires in COVID-19. The data were produced by immunoSEQ multiplex PCR, yet TCRdb's version contains in-frame clones alone and is incomplete. The sample holds 85,000 to 90,000 clones, 70% to 90% seen once. The specimen was peripheral blood. Source of these receptors: an elderly man with active or convalescent COVID-19.

V gene TRBV14 combines with J gene TRBJ2-5; maybe TRBD1 (5 bases). The CDR3 runs 14 residues. CDR1 is SGHDN and CDR2 is FVKESK in the germline V gene. With 0 bases removed from V and 7 bases from J, the gap between germline ends came to 12 bases. The CDR3 bases are TGTGCCAGCAGCCAAGACAGGGTTATCGCGACCCAGTACTTC. This encodes CASSQDRVIATQYF. Full variable domain (rest looked up from reference TRBV14 and TRBJ2-5): EAGVTQFPSHSVIEKGQTVTLRCDPISGHDNLYWYRRVMGKEIKFLLHFVKESKQDESGMPNNRFLAERTGGTYSTLKVQPAELEDSGVYFCASSQDRVIATQYFGPGTRLLVL.

This rearrangement joins TRBV3-1 (or the pseudogene TRBV3-2) to TRBJ2-4; 8 nucleotides align to TRBD1. There are 17 residues in the CDR3. Trimming removed 0 bases from V and 5 bases from J; junction bases left unmatched: 9. The germline gives CDR1 LGHDT, CDR2 YNNKEL (reference sequence). CDR3 nucleotide sequence: TGTGCCAGCAGCCAAGATAGGCAGGGGGCGTCACAAAACATTCAGTACTTC. Its protein is CASSQDRQGASQNIQYF.

The rearrangement uses TRBV19 and TRBJ1-5; the D gene is possibly TRBD1 (5 bases). V was pared by 5 bases and J by 4 bases, with 6 bases between. The germline V gene has CDR1 LNHDA and CDR2 SQIVND (reference sequence). This CDR3 spans 12 amino acids. The CDR3 protein is CASSRQNQPQHF. The CDR3, as DNA: TGTGCCAGTAGTCGACAGAATCAGCCCCAGCATTTT.

V and J are TRBV15 and TRBJ2-1, with a tentative D call TRBD2 (5 bases). Trimming stripped 0 bases from V and 6 bases from J, with 6 bases between. The CDR3 extends over 13 amino acids. In germline, CDR1 is LNHNV, CDR2 YYDKDF (reference sequence). For the CDR3, the DNA is TGTGCCACCAGCAGAGATAGCGTCAATGAGCAGTTCTTC. It specifies CATSRDSVNEQFF.

The chain links TRBV27 to TRBJ1-6, with 8 bases fitting TRBD1. Trimming cost V 3 bases and J 8 bases; bases outside gene matches: 3. Germline V gives CDR1 MNHEY, CDR2 SMNVEV (reference sequence). CDR3 length equals 14 residues. CDR3 protein: CASSLGQAHSPLHF. As DNA, the CDR3 is TGTGCCAGCAGTTTGGGACAGGCCCATTCACCCCTCCACTTT.

The rearrangement joins TRBV20-1 to TRBJ1-4, with a tentative D call TRBD1 (5 bases). V was clipped by 3 bases and J by 6 bases, with 11 bases between them. The CDR3 totals 13 residues. Germline V CDR1 and CDR2: DFQATT, SNEGSKA (reference sequence). CDR3 loop: CSASQGTYEKLFF. The CDR3 DNA reads TGCAGTGCTAGTCAGGGAACATATGAAAAACTGTTTTTT.

The chain joins TRBV29-1 to TRBJ2-5; TRBD2 matches 8 bases. Trimming cost V 5 bases and J 5 bases; bases outside gene matches: 7. CDR1 is SQVTM, CDR2 ANQGSEA, per germline. The CDR3 contains 13 residues. This chain's CDR3 is CSVPKAGAETQYF. In nucleotides, the CDR3 is TGCAGCGTTCCAAAAGCGGGAGCTGAGACCCAGTACTTC. Drawing the rest from reference TRBV29-1 and TRBJ2-5, the complete variable domain is SAVISQKPSRDICQRGTSLTIQCQVDSQVTMMFWYRQQPGQSLTLIATANQGSEATYESGFVIDKFPISRPNLTFSTLTVSNMSPEDSSIYLCSVPKAGAETQYFGPGTRLLVL.

The V gene is TRBV30, the J gene TRBJ1-5; TRBD1 aligns across 7 bases. This CDR3 region has 17 residues. Germline CDR1 GTSNPN, CDR2 SVGIG (reference sequence). V was clipped by 1 base and J by 6 bases; unmatched bases: 15. CDR3 sequence reads: CAWSELASGQRFQPQHF. CDR3 nucleotide sequence: TGTGCCTGGAGTGAGCTTGCTTCGGGACAGAGATTTCAGCCCCAGCATTTT.